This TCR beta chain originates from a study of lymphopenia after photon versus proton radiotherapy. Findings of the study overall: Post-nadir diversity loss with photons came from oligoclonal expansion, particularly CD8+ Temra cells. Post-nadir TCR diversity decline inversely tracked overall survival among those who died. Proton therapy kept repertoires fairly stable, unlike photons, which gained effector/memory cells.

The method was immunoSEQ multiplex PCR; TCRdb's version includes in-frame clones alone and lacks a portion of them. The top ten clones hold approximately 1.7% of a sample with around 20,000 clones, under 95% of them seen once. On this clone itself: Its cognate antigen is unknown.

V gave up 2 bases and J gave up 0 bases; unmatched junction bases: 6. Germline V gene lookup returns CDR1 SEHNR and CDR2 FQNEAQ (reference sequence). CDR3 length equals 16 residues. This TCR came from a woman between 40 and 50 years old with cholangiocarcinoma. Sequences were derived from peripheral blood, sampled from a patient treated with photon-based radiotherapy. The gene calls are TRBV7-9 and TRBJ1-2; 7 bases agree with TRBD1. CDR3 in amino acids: CASSLSGGFTNYGYTF. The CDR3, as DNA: TGTGCCAGCAGCTTATCAGGGGGATTCACTAACTATGGCTACACCTTC. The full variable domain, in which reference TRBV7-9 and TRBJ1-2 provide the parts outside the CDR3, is DTGVSQNPRHKITKRGQNVTFRCDPISEHNRLYWYRQTLGQGPEFLTYFQNEAQLEKSRLLSDRFSAERPKGSFSTLEIQRTEQGDSAMYLCASSLSGGFTNYGYTFGSGTRLTVV.